One and the same sample provided the 20 T cell receptor beta chains below, sequenced in a study of blood T cells in healthy people across ages. The second PCR ran about 6 to 12 cycles with a sample-barcoded 5' primer and J-beta primers. Via MiXCR, TCRdb re-called the 5' RACE reads, giving one row per CDR3 protein. The sample shows around 750,000 distinct CDR3 sequences, approximately 55% of them seen only once. The specimen was blood. These TCRs come from an elderly man in good health.

The rearrangement uses TRBV24-1 and TRBJ1-2, with 10 positions matching TRBD1. The CDR3 covers 14 residues. V lost 9 bases, J lost 5 bases, and 8 bases stayed unmatched. Per the germline V gene, CDR1 is KGHDR and CDR2 is SFDVKD. CDR3 residues: CATGWTGGSYGYTF. The CDR3 DNA reads TGTGCCACCGGATGGACAGGGGGATCTTATGGCTACACCTTC.

The chain is built from TRBV11-2 and TRBJ2-1; TRBD2 is a possible D gene (6 bases). CDR1 and CDR2 (germline): SGHAT, FQNNGV. The V end was cut by 5 bases, the J end by 15 bases, with 17 bases between. CDR3 length equals 12 residues. The CDR3, as DNA: TGTGCCAGCAGCCTTCTAGCGCACCAGACGTTCTTC. Translated: CASSLLAHQTFF.

The chain couples TRBV27 to TRBJ2-7; D gene uncertain. Trimming cost V 5 bases and J 4 bases, with 12 bases left between them. The CDR3 covers 13 residues. Germline V gives CDR1 MNHEY, CDR2 SMNVEV (reference sequence). In nucleotides, the CDR3 is TGTGCCAGCAGTCCTTTAGCCAGATACGAGCAGTACTTC. Translated, it gives CASSPLARYEQYF.

The rearrangement uses TRBV20-1 and TRBJ2-2; the D gene is possibly TRBD1 (6 bases). The germline CDR1 and CDR2 sequences are DFQATT and SNEGSKA (reference sequence). Deletions cut 6 bases from V and 3 bases from J, with 20 bases between. This CDR3 is 16 amino acids long. CDR3 in DNA: TGCAGTGCCCGACCACAGGGAACCTTACACACCGGGGAGCTGTTTTTT. Protein sequence: CSARPQGTLHTGELFF.

This rearrangement joins TRBV29-1 to TRBJ1-2; the match to TRBD1 covers 7 bases. The length of the CDR3 is 17 residues. V dropped 1 base and J dropped 2; count of bases not matched to a gene: 13. CDR1 is SQVTM, CDR2 ANQGSEA, per germline. The CDR3 loop reads CSVEVPDPGQHNYGYTF. CDR3 in DNA: TGCAGCGTTGAAGTTCCCGACCCGGGACAGCACAACTATGGCTACACCTTC.

CDR3 residues: CASSPTSPFSYEQYF. The CDR3 nucleotides read TGCGCCAGCAGCCCGACTTCGCCTTTCTCCTACGAGCAGTACTTC. This chain uses TRBV5-1 with TRBJ2-4; D not resolved. The last part of the DNA fits TRBJ2-7 better; the J call may be wrong. This CDR3 is 15 amino acids long. Germline V gives CDR1 SGHRS, CDR2 YFSETQ.

The rearrangement links TRBV6-5 to TRBJ2-5, with a tentative D call TRBD2 (6 bases). CDR3 length: 14 amino acids. The germline gives CDR1 MNHEY, CDR2 SVGAGI. Trimming cost V 2 bases and J 11 bases, with 18 bases left between them. The CDR3 DNA is TGTGCCAGCAGTTACCTGCGGACTTGGGAGGAGCAGTACTTC. Translation gives CASSYLRTWEEQYF.

The chain employs TRBV4-1 and TRBJ2-5; D is perhaps TRBD2 (6 bases). The CDR3 runs to 17 residues. The V and J ends lost 1 base and 5 bases respectively, with 20 bases between them. Germline V gene data show CDR1 as MGHRA and CDR2 as YSYEKL. DNA for the CDR3: TGCGCCAGCAGCCAAGTTTTGTCTTCCGGGAGAGGGGAGACCCAGTACTTC. Its protein product is CASSQVLSSGRGETQYF.

In the case of this clonotype: The germline gene is not matched at one end of the junction; a read error may be the cause. This chain uses TRBV12-3 or TRBV12-4 with TRBJ2-1; 12 positions agree with TRBD2. This CDR3 has 14 amino acids. The CDR3 spells CASTTSGGYNEQFF. CDR3 in DNA: TGCGCCAGCACGACTAGCGGGGGTTACAATGAGCAGTTCTTC.

This clonotype has more than one count but fewer than ten. The chain couples TRBV6-1 to TRBJ1-1, with D perhaps matching TRBD1 (6 bases). Germline CDR1 MNHNS, CDR2 SASEGT. V lost 8 bases, J lost 1 base, and 14 bases lay in between. CDR3 length: 14 amino acids. This CDR3 reads CASGRTAQNTEAFF. Here the CDR3 DNA reads TGTGCCAGCGGGCGGACAGCCCAGAACACTGAAGCTTTCTTT.

The rearrangement uses TRBV27 and TRBJ2-1; perhaps TRBD2 as D (6 bases). The CDR3 extends over 10 amino acids. The germline gives CDR1 MNHEY, CDR2 SMNVEV (reference sequence). The ends were cut back, 6 bases at V and 13 bases at J, with 10 bases in the middle. The CDR3 nucleotides read TGTGCCAGCAGGCGGGAAGGTCAGTTCTTC. Amino acid sequence: CASRREGQFF.

This clonotype was observed a single time. The gene calls are TRBV14 and TRBJ2-7, with a possible D match to TRBD2 (6 bases). Deletions cut 8 bases from V and 4 bases from J, with 33 bases between. The germline V gene has CDR1 SGHDN and CDR2 FVKESK. The CDR3 length is 19 residues. The chain's CDR3 is CASSKEEGKTSPGDYEQYF. CDR3 coding DNA: TGTGCCAGCTCAAAAGAAGAGGGGAAAACTAGCCCGGGGGATTACGAGCAGTACTTC.

The chain couples TRBV4-2 to TRBJ2-1; 10 bases map to TRBD2. Unmatched junction bases numbered 18, after V lost 5 bases and J lost 5 bases. The CDR3 is made up of 19 amino acids. The germline CDR1 and CDR2 sequences are LGHNA and YNFKEQ. CDR3 sequence (DNA): TGTGCCAGCAGCTCCAACCCGGCTAGCGGGAGCGGGTGGGACAATGAGCAGTTCTTC. Amino acid sequence: CASSSNPASGSGWDNEQFF.

This rearrangement joins TRBV7-9 to TRBJ2-1; 10 nucleotides align to TRBD2. The CDR3 runs 16 residues. In germline, CDR1 is SEHNR, CDR2 FQNEAQ (reference sequence). V shed 5 bases and J 5 bases; nucleotides not matched to a gene: 9. The CDR3 DNA reads TGTGCCAGCAGCCCTCCTAGCGGGAGTCTGAACAATGAGCAGTTCTTC. This sequence encodes CASSPPSGSLNNEQFF.

Note on this clonotype: The limits of the CDR3 on the DNA are not certain, so only TCRdb's listed CDR3 is given. The V call is TRBV27, the J call TRBJ2-1; the D call TRBD1 from the table was never checked on the DNA. The CDR3 totals 15 residues, both ends included. The germline V gene encodes CDR1 MNHEY and CDR2 SMNVEV (reference sequence). CDR3 residues: CASSFGTGSIREEFF.

Many counts were recorded for this clonotype. This chain links TRBV12-3 or TRBV12-4 with TRBJ2-1; 12 nucleotides line up with TRBD2. This CDR3 spans 14 amino acids. V was clipped by 5 bases and J by 4 bases; unmatched bases: 0. The CDR3 spells CASSTSGRYNEQFF. Written as DNA, the CDR3 is TGTGCCAGCAGTACTAGCGGGAGGTACAATGAGCAGTTCTTC.

Only a few counts were recorded for this clonotype. The rearrangement uses TRBV27 and TRBJ1-6, with 7 bases matching TRBD1. Germline CDR1 MNHEY, CDR2 SMNVEV (reference sequence). V lost 0 bases and J lost 10; bases outside the gene matches: 9. The CDR3 is 16 amino acids. CDR3 sequence reads: CASSLSRDRIGSPLHF. The CDR3 nucleotides read TGTGCCAGCAGTTTATCTCGGGACAGAATTGGATCACCCCTCCACTTT.

The table lists this clonotype with a count of one. This rearrangement joins TRBV7-9 to TRBJ2-3; TRBD1 agrees at 11 bases. CDR1 is SEHNR, CDR2 FQNEAQ, per germline (reference sequence). This CDR3 comprises 15 residues. After removal of 3 bases from V and 14 bases from J, the junction contained 13 bases not matched to a gene. The CDR3 is CASSFRGQGARYAYF. The CDR3 region has the DNA TGTGCCAGCAGCTTTCGCGGACAGGGGGCGAGATACGCGTATTTT.

In this sample, this clonotype turned up a few times. This chain connects TRBV6-5 to TRBJ1-6, with D unclear. The V gene's germline CDR1 is MNHEY and CDR2 SVGAGI. Trimming stripped 0 bases from V and 6 bases from J, with 12 bases between. The CDR3 spans 16 residues. CDR3: CASSYSWAGGNSPLHF. The CDR3 bases are TGTGCCAGCAGTTACTCGTGGGCAGGCGGTAATTCACCCCTCCACTTT.

The chain uses TRBV20-1 and TRBJ2-1, with TRBD2 identical over 12 bases. Trimming cost V 8 bases and J 12 bases; bases outside gene matches: 8. The V gene's germline CDR1 is DFQATT and CDR2 SNEGSKA (reference sequence). The CDR3 sequence is 12 residues long. CDR3 in DNA: TGCAGTCCAAGGACTAGCGGGATGGGGCAGTTCTTC. As protein: CSPRTSGMGQFF.